This T cell receptor (beta chain) comes out of a study of shared T cell receptors in the human thymus. The germline V gene has CDR1 LGHNA and CDR2 YNFKEQ. Trimming cost V 1 base and J 6 bases; bases outside gene matches: 11. The CDR3 spans 17 residues. The repertoire was sequenced with immunoSEQ multiplex PCR; TCRdb's copy has only in-frame clones and lacks some. Here the sample spans 500,000 to 750,000 clones, roughly 88% being singletons. These data were also reused for a study on human thymus T cells. That report adds: The thymus was resected at corrective cardiac surgery.

This chain joins TRBV4-2 and TRBJ2-1; 8 positions match TRBD1. Material for sequencing was thymocytes. The clonotype comes from a boy younger than two with a congenital heart defect. The CDR3 bases are TGTGCCAGCAGCCAAGGGTCGGGCAGGGGGCTATTCAATGAGCAGTTCTTC. Its translation: CASSQGSGRGLFNEQFF.